A single sample gave rise to the 5 T cell receptor beta chains below, sequenced in a study of cytomegalovirus exposure and HLA in healthy donors. Sequenced by immunoSEQ multiplex PCR; TCRdb stores in-frame clones only, minus some. The profile shows more than 70,000 clones, around 93% of them singletons. Source material: PBMCs. The receptor source for this set is a young woman in good health and CMV-seronegative.

The V call is TRBV6-4, the J call TRBJ2-3, with TRBD2 as a possible D gene (7 bases). CDR1 and CDR2 (germline): MRHNA, SNTAGT. Trimming took off 3 bases at V and 1 base at J, with 11 bases between the two ends. The CDR3 runs to 15 residues. CDR3 coding DNA: TGTGCCAGCAGTGAACAGGGAGGGGGCACAGATACGCAGTATTTT. It encodes CASSEQGGGTDTQYF.

This clone was detected only once. CDR3 DNA sequence: TGTGCCAGCAGCGTTGGAGGGACCGGGGAGCTGTTTTTT. It codes for CASSVGGTGELFF. The chain carries TRBV9 and TRBJ2-2, with D possibly TRBD2 on 6 matching bases. Germline loops: CDR1 SGDLS, CDR2 YYNGEE. This CDR3 comprises 13 residues. V lost 2 bases, J lost 5 bases, and 7 bases lay in between.

V and J are TRBV5-4 and TRBJ2-7, with 10 bases lining up with TRBD1. CDR1 is SGHNT, CDR2 YYREEE, per germline (reference sequence). The CDR3 loop spans 15 amino acids. Trimming cost V 4 bases and J 4 bases; bases outside gene matches: 8. The CDR3 region has the DNA TGTGCCAGCAGCCAGTCAGCGGGACAGGGGTACGAGCAGTACTTC. Translating gives CASSQSAGQGYEQYF.

J is TRBJ2-1 and V is TRBV18, with D perhaps TRBD2 (5 bases). The V gene's germline CDR1 is KGHSH and CDR2 LQKENI. CDR3 length equals 17 residues. V shed 4 bases and J shed 1 base, with 17 bases lying between them. CDR3 amino acids: CASSRYPSLSSYNEQFF. The CDR3 DNA follows: TGTGCCAGCTCACGTTATCCTAGCCTTAGTTCCTACAATGAGCAGTTCTTC.

This chain links TRBV7-9 with TRBJ1-4; 7 nucleotides agree with TRBD1. The CDR3 extends over 16 amino acids. The trim removed 5 bases at V and 4 bases at J, leaving 10 bases unmatched. Germline V lookup: CDR1 SEHNR, CDR2 FQNEAQ (reference sequence). CDR3 loop: CASSREGQPFNEKLFF. CDR3 DNA sequence: TGTGCCAGCAGCAGAGAGGGACAGCCGTTTAATGAAAAACTGTTTTTT.